These 25 T cell receptor beta chains came from one sample sequenced in a study of T cells in Graves' hyperthyroidism and ophthalmopathy. TCR beta CDR3 regions were amplified from RNA transcripts. An initial round of RT-PCR targeting the TCR CDR3 relied on the HTBI primer set. A single record per CDR3 protein comes from TCRdb applying MiXCR to the multiplex PCR reads. This table has around 450,000 distinct CDR3 sequences, 15% to 18% appearing once. Source material: blood. All receptors derive from a woman aged 18-35 years with Graves' hyperthyroidism.

This clonotype was seen at least ten times. The chain combines TRBV5-1 with TRBJ2-3; D might be TRBD2 (6 bases). CDR3 length equals 16 residues. Germline-derived CDR1 and CDR2 are SGHRS and YFSETQ. Trimming cost V 0 bases and J 2 bases, with 13 bases left between them. Here the CDR3 reads CASSLAGGLYTDTQYF. CDR3 DNA: TGCGCCAGCAGCTTGGCCGGGGGACTTTACACAGATACGCAGTATTTT.

This clonotype appeared many times. The V call is TRBV18, the J call TRBJ2-7; no firm D call. The V gene lost 0 bases and the J gene lost 2 bases, with 14 bases spanning the gap. The length of the CDR3 is 16 residues. The germline CDR1 and CDR2 sequences are KGHSH and LQKENI. CDR3 in amino acids: CASSPPGTRLAYEQYF. The DNA for the CDR3 is TGTGCCAGCTCACCACCGGGTACACGCCTGGCCTACGAGCAGTACTTC.

This clonotype was seen ten or more times. J is TRBJ2-1 and V is TRBV19; unclear D gene. The CDR3 totals 13 residues. Per the germline V gene, CDR1 is LNHDA and CDR2 is SQIVND (reference sequence). V lost 3 bases to trimming and J lost 8 bases, with 11 bases between them. For the CDR3, the DNA is TGTGCCAGTAGTATGTATCCCAGCTATGAGCAGTTCTTC. It translates to CASSMYPSYEQFF. Full variable domain (missing parts from reference TRBV19 and TRBJ2-1): DGGITQSPKYLFRKEGQNVTLSCEQNLNHDAMYWYRQDPGQGLRLIYYSQIVNDFQKGDIAEGYSVSREKKESFPLTVTSAQKNPTAFYLCASSMYPSYEQFFGPGTRLTVL.

This rearrangement joins TRBV20-1 to TRBJ2-7, with D perhaps assigned TRBD1 or TRBD2 (5 bases each). Germline values: CDR1 DFQATT, CDR2 SNEGSKA (reference sequence). This CDR3 has 14 amino acids. V dropped 4 bases and J dropped 4 bases, with 17 bases sitting between them. CDR3 sequence (DNA): TGCAGTGCTAACCGGGGCCCTCGTTGGTACGAGCAGTACTTC. It codes for CSANRGPRWYEQYF.

This clonotype was detected a few times. The CDR3 loop is CASSAGTGGGNTIYF. For the CDR3, the DNA is TGTGCCAGCAGCGCCGGGACAGGGGGTGGAAACACCATATATTTT. The chain combines TRBV9 with TRBJ1-3; TRBD1 agrees at 11 bases. Germline V gene data show CDR1 as SGDLS and CDR2 as YYNGEE. Trimming removed 3 bases from V and 3 bases from J; junction bases left unmatched: 2. There are 15 residues in the CDR3.

This clonotype was recorded many times. This chain uses TRBV2 with TRBJ1-5, with D uncertain. This CDR3 has 13 amino acids. Trimming shortened V by 3 bases and J by 9 bases, and 12 bases separated the two germline ends. Germline CDR1 is SNHLY and CDR2 is FYNNEI. The CDR3 here is CASSEGWGPPQHF. The CDR3 coding sequence is TGTGCCAGCAGTGAGGGTTGGGGTCCGCCCCAGCATTTT.

The chain combines TRBV4-2 with TRBJ1-4, with D possibly being TRBD1 (6 bases). The CDR3 has 20 amino acids. Germline-derived CDR1 and CDR2 are LGHNA and YNFKEQ. The V gene lost 0 bases and the J gene lost 4 bases, with 24 bases spanning the gap. DNA for the CDR3: TGTGCCAGCAGCCAAGAGGCCCAGGGGCAGGGGATAGGTGGTAATGAAAAACTGTTTTTT. Translated, it gives CASSQEAQGQGIGGNEKLFF.

This clonotype has at least ten counts. The chain carries TRBV3-1 and TRBJ1-4; D possibly corresponds to TRBD1 (6 bases). There are 15 residues in the CDR3. The ends were cut back, 7 bases at V and 6 bases at J, with 18 bases in the middle. Germline loops: CDR1 LGHDT, CDR2 YNNKEL (reference sequence). The CDR3 nucleotides read TGTGCCAGCACCCAGGGGCCTGAGGGGTATGAAAAACTGTTTTTT. Amino acids: CASTQGPEGYEKLFF.

The V gene is TRBV5-1, the J gene TRBJ2-5, with 7 bases identical to TRBD1. CDR1 SGHRS and CDR2 YFSETQ come from the germline V gene. This CDR3 has 14 amino acids. Trimming removed 5 bases from V and 2 bases from J; junction bases left unmatched: 6. CDR3 loop: CASRTGTEQETQYF. DNA of the CDR3: TGCGCCAGCAGGACCGGGACAGAACAAGAGACCCAGTACTTC.

This clonotype has a count of ten or more. The chain has TRBV2 and TRBJ1-2, with TRBD1 matching over 9 bases. V lost 5 bases and J lost 8; bases outside the gene matches: 9. Germline V CDR1 and CDR2: SNHLY, FYNNEI. The CDR3 covers 14 residues. Here the CDR3 DNA reads TGTGCCAGCAGTCTGGAACAGGGGGCAGAAGGCTACACCTTC. This codes for CASSLEQGAEGYTF.

The sample holds many counts of this clonotype. V is TRBV7-9 and J is TRBJ1-4, with unresolved D. V was clipped by 5 bases and J by 1 base, with 8 bases between them. Germline-derived CDR1 and CDR2 are SEHNR and FQNEAQ (reference sequence). CDR3 length equals 14 residues. The CDR3 sequence is CASSQTQTNEKLFF. The DNA of the CDR3 is TGTGCCAGCAGCCAGACGCAAACTAATGAAAAACTGTTTTTT.

The sample holds many counts of this clonotype. V usage is TRBV6-2 or TRBV6-3 and J usage is TRBJ2-3; D gene uncertain. Looked up from germline, CDR1 is MNHEY and CDR2 is SVGEGT. The CDR3 spans 13 residues. V dropped 6 bases and J dropped 3 bases, with 10 bases sitting between them. Here the CDR3 reads CASRTSLTDTQYF. In nucleotides, the CDR3 is TGTGCCAGCAGAACCTCGTTAACAGATACGCAGTATTTT.

The chain uses TRBV18 and TRBJ1-3; unclear D gene. The CDR3 is made up of 14 amino acids. CDR1 KGHSH and CDR2 LQKENI come from the germline V gene. V was clipped by 0 bases and J by 2 bases, with 5 bases between them. The CDR3 reads CASSPPTTGNTIYF. The CDR3 DNA sequence: TGTGCCAGCTCACCACCGACAACTGGAAACACCATATATTTT.

This clonotype has just a few counts. It may be a read error: a sequence one base away is much more abundant. This chain uses TRBV3-1 with TRBJ2-7; D is ambiguous. Germline CDR1 LGHDT, CDR2 YNNKEL (reference sequence). This CDR3 is 11 amino acids long. Trimming removed 4 bases at V and 7 bases at J, with 8 bases between. The CDR3, as DNA: TGTGCCAGCAGCCGGACCAGGGAGCAGTACTTC. It encodes CASSRTREQYF.

This clonotype was seen repeatedly, ten times or more. CDR3 loop: CATSGQDRQGEQYF. The CDR3 nucleotides are TGTGCCACAAGCGGGCAGGACAGGCAGGGCGAGCAGTACTTC. V usage is TRBV10-3 and J usage is TRBJ2-7; perhaps TRBD1 as D (7 bases). The V end was cut by 10 bases, the J end by 6 bases, with 22 bases between. CDR3 size: 14 residues. From germline, CDR1 is ENHRY and CDR2 SYGVKD.

This clonotype was picked up a small number of times. This chain connects TRBV9 to TRBJ1-3; D may be TRBD1 (6 bases). V lost 4 bases and J lost 7, with 18 bases in between. CDR1 is SGDLS and CDR2 is YYNGEE in the germline V gene. This CDR3 region has 15 residues. The CDR3 here is CASSRGRGTQNTIYF. Written as DNA, the CDR3 is TGTGCCAGCAGCAGAGGAAGGGGGACACAGAACACCATATATTTT.

This clonotype was observed at least ten times. The chain carries TRBV27 and TRBJ1-1; 7 nucleotides align to TRBD1. The CDR3 totals 13 residues. CDR1 is MNHEY and CDR2 is SMNVEV in the germline V gene (reference sequence). J gave up 6 bases and V 4 bases, and 5 bases lay outside the gene matches. CDR3 bases: TGTGCCAGCAGTTCACAGGGGCTGGCTGAAGCTTTCTTT. It specifies CASSSQGLAEAFF.

This clonotype was detected many times. The CDR3: CASSSVGRPYEQYF. In DNA, the CDR3 is TGTGCCAGCAGCTCGGTCGGGAGGCCCTACGAGCAGTACTTC. This rearrangement joins TRBV11-2 to TRBJ2-7; 7 nucleotides align to TRBD2. Germline V lookup: CDR1 SGHAT, CDR2 FQNNGV. Losses at the gene ends were 4 bases for V and 2 bases for J; bases not matched to a gene: 5. The CDR3 runs to 14 residues.

This clonotype was counted at least ten times. V is TRBV5-4 and J is TRBJ2-1; TRBD2 agrees at 13 bases. The V gene's germline CDR1 is SGHNT and CDR2 YYREEE (reference sequence). The CDR3 length is 15 residues. V trimming: 3 bases; J trimming: 8 bases; junction bases outside the gene matches: 5. CDR3 nucleotide sequence: TGTGCCAGCAGCTCTTGGACTAGCGGGAGCGATGAGCAGTTCTTC. This gives the protein CASSSWTSGSDEQFF.

This clonotype has ten or more counts. CDR3 sequence: CASSLGQGGGNQPQHF. The CDR3 region has the DNA TGTGCCAGCAGTTTAGGACAGGGGGGCGGCAATCAGCCCCAGCATTTT. The chain links TRBV12-3 or TRBV12-4 to TRBJ1-5; 9 positions agree with TRBD1. V lost 1 base to trimming and J lost 2 bases; unmatched junction nucleotides: 3. CDR3 length: 16 residues.

The gene calls are TRBV24-1 and TRBJ2-5, with 15 bases that match TRBD2. Germline V gene lookup returns CDR1 KGHDR and CDR2 SFDVKD. Trimming took 3 bases from V and 5 from J; bases not matched to a gene: 3. The CDR3 consists of 16 residues. This chain's CDR3 is CATSDPGTSGRETQYF. CDR3 DNA sequence: TGTGCCACCAGTGATCCCGGGACTAGCGGGAGGGAGACCCAGTACTTC.

CDR3: CASITPGTGNDEQYF. CDR3 bases: TGTGCCAGCATCACCCCCGGGACAGGGAACGACGAGCAGTACTTC. The chain has TRBV2 and TRBJ2-7; 9 nucleotides align to TRBD1. CDR1 and CDR2 (germline): SNHLY, FYNNEI. The CDR3 is 15 amino acids. The junction had 12 bases not matched to a gene; V was cut back by 7 bases and J by 5 bases.

The gene calls are TRBV7-6 and TRBJ1-5; D may be TRBD1 (5 bases). CDR1 and CDR2 from the germline V gene are SGHVS and FNYEAQ. V was trimmed by 4 bases and J by 6 bases, leaving 16 bases between them. This CDR3 comprises 15 residues. CDR3 loop: CASSSGPGEGQPQHF. In nucleotides, the CDR3 is TGTGCCAGCAGCTCGGGACCAGGTGAAGGTCAGCCCCAGCATTTT.

The V and J genes are TRBV2 and TRBJ2-3; TRBD2 aligns across 8 bases. Germline loops: CDR1 SNHLY, CDR2 FYNNEI. After removal of 1 base from V and 0 bases from J, the junction contained 3 bases not matched to a gene. This CDR3 comprises 16 residues. Here the CDR3 DNA reads TGTGCCAGCAGTGAAGGAAGCGGGGGTAGCACAGATACGCAGTATTTT. It codes for CASSEGSGGSTDTQYF.

This clonotype was picked up many times. The V call is TRBV12-3 or TRBV12-4, the J call TRBJ1-1; D is ambiguous. This CDR3 spans 14 amino acids. Trimming pared 8 bases from V and 1 base from J, leaving 14 bases between. CDR3 sequence (DNA): TGTGCCAGCCACGCCGTGGAGGAGAACACTGAAGCTTTCTTT. It yields the protein CASHAVEENTEAFF.